These 7 T cell receptor beta chains originate from one sample sequenced in a study of tumor-infiltrating lymphocytes in primary liver carcinoma (dated by TCRdb to about 2017). TCRdb records Illumina HiSeq 2500 as the sequencer. A constant-region primer and ProtoScript II reverse transcriptase were used to reverse-transcribe TCRbeta-specific cDNA from approximately 550 ng total RNA. The TCRbeta libraries were prepared through three rounds of nested multiplex PCR following a slightly modified ARM-PCR procedure. The first two PCR rounds used multiplex TRBV1-TRBV30 forward primers with a Cbeta reverse primer, each for approximately 11 cycles. The public reads were quality trimmed at Q25 with fastp and then assembled into clones with MiXCR by TCRdb, keeping productive beta chains. Merged by CDR3 protein, the rows form single entries marked with the most common genes and DNA. This sample has about 110,000 distinct CDR3 sequences in its table, and approximately 80% of those were observed once. Approximately 20% of the sample rests with the top ten.

Total RNA and DNA were co-extracted without cell sorting from approximately 20-30 mg of bulk tissue using the AllPrep DNA/RNA mini kit. The sample comprised liver tumor tissue from sampling region 3. What the cell subset or site label conveys for this sample: tumor region T3, left-lateral pole. These receptors came from a man aged 40-49 years with primary liver carcinoma and hepatitis B virus infection.

This clonotype was recorded once. One end of the junction is discordant with germline, which a read error may explain. The chain links TRBV30 to TRBJ2-2; TRBD2 aligns across 7 bases. The CDR3 is made up of 17 amino acids. Germline V CDR1 and CDR2: GTSNPN, SVGIG (reference sequence). The CDR3 DNA follows: TGTGCCTGGATTGGTAACGGGAGGCCGATAAACACAGGGGAGCTGTTTTTT. This gives the protein CAWIGNGRPINTGELFF.

Concerning this clonotype itself: With a much larger clone just one base away, this may be a read error. CDR3 DNA: TGTGCTATTCACGGGACGGGGAACACTGAAGCTTTCTTT. This translates into CAIHGTGNTEAFF. The chain has TRBV12-5 and TRBJ1-1, with a weak D call TRBD1 (5 bases). This CDR3 region has 13 residues. The V gene lost 10 bases and the J gene lost 1 base, with 13 bases spanning the gap. CDR1 is LGHNT, CDR2 FRNRAP, per germline.

The chain links TRBV5-4 to TRBJ1-5; tentatively, D is TRBD1 (6 bases). The J call may not be correct, given that the DNA end is closer to TRBJ2-3. Germline-derived CDR1 and CDR2 are SGHNT and YYREEE (reference sequence). The CDR3 spans 15 residues. The CDR3 nucleotides read TGTGCCAGCAGCCCCGACAGGAGGCTGAATCAGCCCCAGTATTTT. Amino acid sequence: CASSPDRRLNQPQYF.

In the case of this clonotype: A read error may account for a junction end that differs from germline. The V gene is TRBV29-1, the J gene TRBJ1-2; 8 nucleotides match TRBD1. CDR1 SQVTM and CDR2 ANQGSEA come from the germline V gene. The CDR3 loop spans 11 amino acids. The CDR3 is CSVRTGRSLDF. CDR3 DNA sequence: TGCAGCGTAAGGACAGGGAGATCTCTAGACTTC.

This clonotype has more than one count but fewer than ten. V is TRBV19 and J is TRBJ1-5, with D possibly being TRBD1 (6 bases). Germline CDR1 LNHDA, CDR2 SQIVND (reference sequence). V was pared by 7 bases and J by 5 bases, with 9 bases between. There are 12 residues in the CDR3. CDR3 sequence (DNA): TGTGCCAGTAACAGGGAGGATCAGCCCCAGCATTTT. This sequence encodes CASNREDQPQHF.

As to this clonotype: Mismatch with germline at one junction end may stem from a read error. The chain joins TRBV29-1 to TRBJ2-5; possibly TRBD1 for D (5 bases). CDR1 SQVTM and CDR2 ANQGSEA come from the germline V gene. The CDR3 runs 13 residues. Written as DNA, the CDR3 is TGCAGCGTTGTAGGGGATGGGCAAGAGATCCAGTGCTTC. This encodes CSVVGDGQEIQCF.

This chain uses TRBV7-3 with TRBJ2-1, with no clear D. Trimming left V 2 bases short and J 16 bases short, with 24 bases between. CDR1 is SGHTA and CDR2 is FQGTGA in the germline V gene. The CDR3 spans 15 residues. In DNA, the CDR3 is TGTGCCAGCAGCTTAGGCCCGAGCTCCTACAATGGGCAATTCTTC. Translating it yields CASSLGPSSYNGQFF. Using reference TRBV7-3 and TRBJ2-1 for the parts outside the CDR3, the full variable domain is GAGVSQTPSNKVTEKGKYVELRCDPISGHTALYWYRQSLGQGPEFLIYFQGTGAADDSGLPNDRFFAVRPEGSVSTLKIQRTERGDSAVYLCASSLGPSSYNGQFFGPGTRLTVL.